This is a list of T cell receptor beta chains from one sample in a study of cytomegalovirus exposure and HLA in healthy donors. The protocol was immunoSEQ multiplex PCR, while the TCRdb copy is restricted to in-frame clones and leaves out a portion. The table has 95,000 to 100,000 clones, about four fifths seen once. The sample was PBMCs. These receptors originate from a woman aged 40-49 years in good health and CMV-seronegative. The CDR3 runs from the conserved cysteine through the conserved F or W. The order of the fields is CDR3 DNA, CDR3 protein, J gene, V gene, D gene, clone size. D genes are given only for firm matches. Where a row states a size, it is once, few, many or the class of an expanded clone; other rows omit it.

TGCGCCAGCAGCTCCGGGACAGGGAATGAAAAACTGTTTTTT	CASSSGTGNEKLFF	TRBJ1-4	TRBV5-1	TRBD1	.
TGTGCCAGCAGTACAGCCCTCTACAATGAGCAGTTCTTC	CASSTALYNEQFF	TRBJ2-1	TRBV6-1	.	.
TGCGCCAGCAGCCAGGGAGCCACAGATACGCAGTATTTT	CASSQGATDTQYF	TRBJ2-3	TRBV4-3	.	.
TGCAGCGTTGTCCGGTTAAGCACAGATACGCAGTATTTT	CSVVRLSTDTQYF	TRBJ2-3	TRBV29-1	.	few
TGTGCCAGCAGCACGGACAGGGCGGCCAAAAACATTCAGTACTTC	CASSTDRAAKNIQYF	TRBJ2-4	TRBV5-4	TRBD1	.
TGTGCCAGTACCCCCGAAGCGGGGAGCTCCTACAATGAGCAGTTCTTC	CASTPEAGSSYNEQFF	TRBJ2-1	TRBV19	TRBD2	few
TGTGCCAGCAGCGTAGCCGGGACAGGGTTCGAGCAGTACTTC	CASSVAGTGFEQYF	TRBJ2-7	TRBV5-6	TRBD1	few
TGTGCCTGGAGTTTTCGGGTCAATGAGCAGTTCTTC	CAWSFRVNEQFF	TRBJ2-1	TRBV30	.	.
TGTGCCATCAGTGAGTCAAGTAGCGGGAGGAATGAGCAGTTCTTC	CAISESSSGRNEQFF	TRBJ2-1	TRBV10-3	TRBD2	.
TGTGCCTGGAGGGGGTGGGGGGTACACACTGAAGCTTTCTTT	CAWRGWGVHTEAFF	TRBJ1-1	TRBV30	.	few
TGTGCCAGTAGAGGGGACAGGGTACCCCCCGTATACTACGAGCAGTACTTC	CASRGDRVPPVYYEQYF	TRBJ2-7	TRBV19	TRBD1	.
TGTGCCAGCAGCTTAACCCCCGGGACAGGGGTCGCTGAAGCTTTCTTT	CASSLTPGTGVAEAFF	TRBJ1-1	TRBV7-8	TRBD1	.
TGTGCCTGGAGTGTACGGGGGGTAAAAGAGACCCAGTACTTC	CAWSVRGVKETQYF	TRBJ2-5	TRBV30	TRBD2	.
TGTGCCACCAGCAAAGACCCCTTCCAGGGCGCTGGGGCCAACGTCCTGACTTTC	CATSKDPFQGAGANVLTF	TRBJ2-6	TRBV15	.	.
TGTGCCAGCAGTTATAACGCAGGGGGTGGGACTGAAGCTTTCTTT	CASSYNAGGGTEAFF	TRBJ1-1	TRBV6-5	TRBD1	.
TGTGCCAGCAGTGGGACTGAGGGCCTAGGGCTCCCGGATGGAAACACCATATATTTT	CASSGTEGLGLPDGNTIYF	TRBJ1-3	TRBV2	.	.
TGCAGCGTTGTCACGAGGGACATCAACGAGCAGTACTTC	CSVVTRDINEQYF	TRBJ2-7	TRBV29-1	.	.
TGTGCCAGCTCACCCGAGGAGAACTATGGCTACACCTTC	CASSPEENYGYTF	TRBJ1-2	TRBV18	.	.
TGTGCCAGCAGCTTAGAAGGGACAGGATTAACTAATGAAAAACTGTTTTTT	CASSLEGTGLTNEKLFF	TRBJ1-4	TRBV7-9	TRBD1	once
TGTGCCAGCAGTGAATCGGGACAGAGCTACGAGCAGTACTTC	CASSESGQSYEQYF	TRBJ2-7	TRBV2	TRBD1	.
TGTGCCAGCAGCCCCCGACTAGCGGGTCTCACAGATACGCAGTATTTT	CASSPRLAGLTDTQYF	TRBJ2-3	TRBV11-3	TRBD2	.
TGTGCCAGCAGTTTATCGGGCATCAGCTCCTACAATGAGCAGTTCTTC	CASSLSGISSYNEQFF	TRBJ2-1	TRBV27	.	.
TGTGCCAGCAGTTTACCTAGCAACGCAGATACGCAGTATTTT	CASSLPSNADTQYF	TRBJ2-3	TRBV28	.	.
TGTGCCAGTAGTGTTAGCGGAAGCTCCTACAATGAGCAGTTCTTC	CASSVSGSSYNEQFF	TRBJ2-1	TRBV19	.	.
TGTGCCAGCCAAGCGAGAGCCACAGATACGCAGTATTTT	CASQARATDTQYF	TRBJ2-3	TRBV7-2	.	.
TGTGCCAGCGAGCAGGGAACCTACAATGAGCAGTTCTTC	CASEQGTYNEQFF	TRBJ2-1	TRBV28	.	.
TGTGCCAGCAAGCGAGCGGGAGGGCCGGGCGAGCAGTACTTC	CASKRAGGPGEQYF	TRBJ2-7	TRBV6-1	TRBD2	.
TGTGCCAGCAGCCAAGCGCAGGGTTATACTCAGCCCCAGCATTTT	CASSQAQGYTQPQHF	TRBJ1-5	TRBV4-2	.	.
TGCGCCAGCAGCACCCAAACCCTGGACAGGGGTAAAAACATTCAGTACTTC	CASSTQTLDRGKNIQYF	TRBJ2-4	TRBV5-1	TRBD1	.
TGTGCCAGCAGCGAGGGAGTAGGATACGAGCAGTACTTC	CASSEGVGYEQYF	TRBJ2-7	TRBV4-2	.	.
TGCGCCAGCAGCCAAGGTCCTTTCTACGAGCAGTACTTC	CASSQGPFYEQYF	TRBJ2-7	TRBV4-1	.	few
TGTGCCAGTAGTACAGGGACTAGCGGGAGATACGAGCAGTACTTC	CASSTGTSGRYEQYF	TRBJ2-7	TRBV19	TRBD2	.
TGTGCCAGCTCACACCGGGACAGGGGGCTTTATGGCAATCAGCCCCAGCATTTT	CASSHRDRGLYGNQPQHF	TRBJ1-5	TRBV18	TRBD1	.
TGTGCCAGTAGTATACATGGGAGCTCCTACAATGAGCAGTTCTTC	CASSIHGSSYNEQFF	TRBJ2-1	TRBV19	.	.
TGTGCCAGCAGTACGACAGGGGGCCCCCATGGCTACACCTTC	CASSTTGGPHGYTF	TRBJ1-2	TRBV6-5	TRBD1	.